Below are 21 T cell receptor beta chains sequenced from a single sample in a study of blood T cells in healthy people across ages. A second PCR of about 6 to 11 cycles used a sample-barcoded 5' primer and a J-beta primer mix. MiXCR, applied by TCRdb to the 5' RACE reads, yields one record per CDR3 protein. The sample has approximately 580,000 distinct CDR3 sequences, around 24% seen once; the top ten hold around 10%. This sample was shared with a second study, whose subject was T cells of mothers and their children.

The sample comprised blood. The receptors originated from a boy aged 10-17 years in good health.

This sequence joins TRBV10-2 and TRBJ2-5, with D perhaps matching TRBD1 or TRBD2 (5 bases each). Germline V gives CDR1 WSHSY, CDR2 SAAADI. CDR3 length: 14 amino acids. Between the trimmed V and J ends, which lost 0 bases and 5 bases, there was a span of 10 bases. The CDR3 DNA follows: TGCGCCAGCAGTGAGTCGAGGGGAACGGAGACCCAGTACTTC. Its translation: CASSESRGTETQYF.

This chain joins TRBV20-1 and TRBJ2-1; D may be TRBD1 or TRBD2 (6 bases each). Germline V gives CDR1 DFQATT, CDR2 SNEGSKA (reference sequence). Trimming took off 3 bases at V and 9 bases at J, with 27 bases between the two ends. The CDR3 runs 17 residues. DNA of the CDR3: TGCAGTGCTAGGGCTAGCCGGAGGGGGTCCGCCGTCAGTGAGCAGTTCTTC. This translates into CSARASRRGSAVSEQFF.

This clonotype has more than one count but fewer than ten. One junction end disagrees with the germline gene, perhaps due to a read error. V gene TRBV7-3 combines with J gene TRBJ1-2; tentative D call: TRBD1 (5 bases). The CDR3 length is 16 residues. Germline V gene lookup returns CDR1 SGHTA and CDR2 FQGTGA. CDR3 region: CGSSPSGGGSLGGYTF. CDR3 coding DNA: TGTGGCAGCAGCCCATCGGGGGGAGGTTCTCTAGGAGGCTACACCTTC.

This clonotype showed up just a few times. The J gene is TRBJ2-7, the V gene TRBV12-3 or TRBV12-4; no reliable D call. This CDR3 spans 15 amino acids. Trimming removed 1 base from V and 4 bases from J, with 14 bases in between. The CDR3 bases are TGTGCCAGCAGTTTAGGACGGATACTCTCTTACGAGCAGTACTTC. It specifies CASSLGRILSYEQYF.

V gene TRBV6-5 combines with J gene TRBJ1-1, with D possibly TRBD1 on 5 matching bases. Between the trimmed V and J ends, which lost 7 bases and 4 bases, there was a span of 16 bases. Germline V gene lookup returns CDR1 MNHEY and CDR2 SVGAGI. This CDR3 is 14 amino acids long. CDR3 amino acids: CASTRTQGFTEAFF. DNA for the CDR3: TGTGCCAGCACACGAACTCAGGGATTCACTGAAGCTTTCTTT.

The chain carries TRBV6-5 and TRBJ2-5, with TRBD2 matching 8 bases. The closer fit of TRBJ2-1 to the DNA end suggests the J call may be wrong. The CDR3 is 10 amino acids. Germline V gene data show CDR1 as MNHEY and CDR2 as SVGAGI. The CDR3: CATGGDEQFF. For the CDR3, the DNA is TGTGCCACCGGGGGGGATGAGCAGTTCTTC.

This clonotype has more than one count but fewer than ten. V and J are TRBV7-2 and TRBJ2-1; 7 bases line up with TRBD1. Germline V gene data show CDR1 as SGHTA and CDR2 as FQGNSA. Trimming at V came to 5 bases and at J to 3 bases, leaving 19 bases not matched to a gene. The CDR3 has 19 residues. This chain's CDR3 is CASSPQPAEGANFYNEQFF. CDR3 DNA: TGTGCCAGCAGCCCCCAGCCAGCTGAGGGGGCCAACTTCTACAATGAGCAGTTCTTC. Together with reference TRBV7-2 and TRBJ2-1, the CDR3 gives the full variable domain: GAGVSQSPSNKVTEKGKDVELRCDPISGHTALYWYRQSLGQGLEFLIYFQGNSAPDKSGLPSDRFSAERTGGSVSTLTIQRTQQEDSAVYLCASSPQPAEGANFYNEQFFGPGTRLTVL.

This chain's CDR3 is CASSFPRLLAVYNEQFF. The CDR3 region has the DNA TGTGCCAGCAGTTTCCCCCGCCTGCTAGCGGTTTACAATGAGCAGTTCTTC. This rearrangement joins TRBV28 to TRBJ2-1; 7 bases line up with TRBD2. There are 17 residues in the CDR3. V was pared by 3 bases and J by 4 bases, with 12 bases of the junction left unmatched. Germline CDR1 reads MDHEN; CDR2 reads SYDVKM.

The J gene is TRBJ2-3, the V gene TRBV12-3 or TRBV12-4; TRBD2 aligns across 7 bases. The CDR3 has 16 residues. V gave up 7 bases and J gave up 1 base; unmatched junction bases: 11. This chain's CDR3 is CASTSVGLAGTDTQYF. Written as DNA, the CDR3 is TGTGCCAGCACCAGCGTAGGCCTAGCGGGCACAGATACGCAGTATTTT.

The DNA for the CDR3 is TGTGCCAGCAGCCAAGATCGGACAGGGGGCTTCTACGAGCAGTACTTC. Encoded protein: CASSQDRTGGFYEQYF. The chain carries TRBV4-2 and TRBJ2-7; 11 nucleotides match TRBD1. The germline V gene encodes CDR1 LGHNA and CDR2 YNFKEQ. CDR3 size: 16 residues. The junction had 4 bases not matched to a gene; V was cut back by 0 bases and J by 3 bases.

The chain employs TRBV28 and TRBJ2-4; D possibly corresponds to TRBD2 (7 bases). Germline-derived CDR1 and CDR2 are MDHEN and SYDVKM. The V gene lost 5 bases and the J gene lost 8 bases, with 22 bases spanning the gap. CDR3 length: 16 residues. In DNA, the CDR3 is TGTGCCAGCAGTCTCGGCTGGACTAGGGGGGGAGACATTCAGTACTTC. As protein: CASSLGWTRGGDIQYF.

The chain combines TRBV4-2 with TRBJ2-1, with 9 bases aligning to TRBD2. Losses at the gene ends were 0 bases for V and 5 bases for J; bases not matched to a gene: 8. The CDR3 has 17 amino acids. Germline V CDR1 and CDR2: LGHNA, YNFKEQ. CDR3 sequence reads: CASSQDLGLAGNNEQFF. The CDR3 DNA is TGTGCCAGCAGCCAAGATCTGGGGCTAGCGGGAAACAATGAGCAGTTCTTC.

J is TRBJ2-1 and V is TRBV4-1; TRBD1 aligns across 8 bases. Trimming at V came to 3 bases and at J to 14 bases, leaving 15 bases not matched to a gene. Germline V gene data show CDR1 as MGHRA and CDR2 as YSYEKL. The CDR3 totals 15 residues. The CDR3 sequence is CASSHPGQGNSYKFF. CDR3 nucleotides: TGCGCCAGCAGCCACCCCGGACAGGGTAACTCGTACAAGTTCTTC.

This clonotype was counted ten times or more. The CDR3 sequence is CASSLLAGPYEQYF. The CDR3 DNA follows: TGTGCCAGCAGTTTATTAGCAGGGCCCTACGAGCAGTACTTC. The rearrangement uses TRBV28 and TRBJ2-7; D perhaps matches TRBD1 (5 bases). Per germline, CDR1 MDHEN and CDR2 SYDVKM. The CDR3 is 14 amino acids. Trimming stripped 1 base from V and 2 bases from J, with 9 bases between.

In this sample, this clonotype turned up a few times. The rearrangement uses TRBV7-2 and TRBJ2-5; D is possibly TRBD1 (6 bases). CDR3 length equals 17 residues. Between the trimmed V and J ends, which lost 1 base and 2 bases, there was a span of 17 bases. In germline, CDR1 is SGHTA, CDR2 FQGNSA. CDR3 DNA: TGTGCCAGCAGCTTAGACACAGGGCTGAGGGGGCAAGAGACCCAGTACTTC. Protein product: CASSLDTGLRGQETQYF.

This sequence joins TRBV7-2 and TRBJ2-1; D uncertain. Trimming stripped 3 bases from V and 5 bases from J, with 11 bases between. The length of the CDR3 is 14 residues. Looked up from germline, CDR1 is SGHTA and CDR2 is FQGNSA. This CDR3 reads CASSFSHVDNEQFF. The CDR3 DNA sequence: TGTGCCAGCAGCTTTTCCCACGTCGACAATGAGCAGTTCTTC.

The chain links TRBV7-3 to TRBJ2-5, with a possible D match to TRBD2 (5 bases). From germline, CDR1 is SGHTA and CDR2 FQGTGA. The CDR3 spans 15 residues. Trimming took 5 bases from V and 2 from J, leaving 15 bases between them. CDR3 bases: TGTGCCAGCAGCCTTCACCTCGGGGATCAAGAGACCCAGTACTTC. This gives the protein CASSLHLGDQETQYF.

The table lists this clonotype with a count of one. This rearrangement joins TRBV7-2 to TRBJ1-4; D unresolved. Trimming took off 5 bases at V and 6 bases at J, with 19 bases between the two ends. There are 16 residues in the CDR3. In germline, CDR1 is SGHTA, CDR2 FQGNSA. In DNA, the CDR3 is TGTGCCAGCAGCCCCATTTTCGGGGAGGATTATGAAAAACTGTTTTTT. It is translated as CASSPIFGEDYEKLFF.

This clonotype turned up a few times. The conserved phenylalanine or tryptophan is not found at the CDR3 terminus, so this likely reflects a read error. Because the CDR3's place on the DNA is in doubt, the DNA is left out and the CDR3 is given as listed by TCRdb. This chain joins TRBV11-2 and TRBJ2-7; TRBD1 reflects the table's D call only, with no check against the DNA. The CDR3 is 13 residues long, ends included. Germline CDR1 and CDR2: SGHAT and FQNNGV. Here the CDR3 reads CASSTSGTVLPSI.

The rearrangement uses TRBV15 and TRBJ1-3; D ambiguous. CDR3 size: 16 residues. Germline V gives CDR1 LNHNV, CDR2 YYDKDF (reference sequence). Trimming removed 0 bases at V and 0 bases at J, with 9 bases between. The CDR3 spells CATSRDRVGSGNTIYF. CDR3 coding DNA: TGTGCCACCAGCAGAGATCGGGTCGGCTCTGGAAACACCATATATTTT.

This clonotype came up a few times. The V gene is TRBV20-1, the J gene TRBJ2-7; no definite D call. The CDR3 runs to 14 residues. The V gene's germline CDR1 is DFQATT and CDR2 SNEGSKA (reference sequence). V gave up 6 bases and J gave up 2 bases, with 17 bases separating them. DNA for the CDR3: TGCAGTGCCAAGGTGGAACCCCGGACCTACGAGCAGTACTTC. Protein sequence: CSAKVEPRTYEQYF.